This TCR beta chain was obtained from a study of blood T cell repertoires in COVID-19. Study information: Acute and convalescent COVID-19 samples came from the United States, Italy and Spain. Sources were T cells, B-cell-depleted T cells, or PBMCs; the material itself was cDNA or gDNA.

Per the original data handling: Reference gene primers were amplified, and this amplification served to estimate nucleated cell counts. TCRdb's table, derived via immunoSEQ multiplex PCR, lists solely in-frame clones and lacks some. Clone size and the V and J calls come from that table; the DNA yielded D and trimming. The repertoire has some 200,000 clones, approximately 80% of them found once; the top ten carry under 15%. Between the trimmed V and J ends, which lost 5 bases and 4 bases, there was a span of 20 bases. The CDR3 has 17 amino acids. Germline V gene data show CDR1 as SGHTA and CDR2 as FQGNSA.

The chain recombines TRBV7-2 with TRBJ2-2; D unclear. The sequence derives from a human donor in a cohort sampled during active COVID-19. Specimen: peripheral blood. The CDR3 is CASSGSLFAAPTGELFF. The CDR3 coding sequence is TGTGCCAGCAGCGGGTCCCTCTTTGCGGCACCCACCGGGGAGCTGTTTTTT.